What follows are 20 T cell receptor beta chains derived from one specimen sequenced in a study of blood T cell repertoires in COVID-19. The method was immunoSEQ multiplex PCR; TCRdb's version includes in-frame clones alone and lacks a portion of them. The table shows fewer than 200,000 clones, with 80% to 90% occurring only once. The sample taken for sequencing was peripheral blood. The receptors originated from a man aged 18 to 30 who had recovered from COVID-19.

V and J are TRBV23-1 and TRBJ1-5, with 11 bases identical to TRBD1. TRBV23-1 has ORF status, its function being uncertain. The CDR3 consists of 17 residues. Unmatched junction bases numbered 13, after V lost 6 bases and J lost 6 bases. The CDR3: CASRRTPDRGHFQPQHF. The CDR3 nucleotides read TGCGCCAGCAGGCGAACTCCGGACAGGGGGCATTTTCAGCCCCAGCATTTT.

This rearrangement joins TRBV30 to TRBJ2-3; 7 bases fit TRBD1. Per germline, CDR1 GTSNPN and CDR2 SVGIG (reference sequence). This CDR3 is 14 amino acids long. V lost 5 bases and J lost 4; bases outside the gene matches: 9. CDR3 nucleotide sequence: TGTGCCTGGCACAGGGGATTAGCCTCAGATACGCAGTATTTT. It encodes CAWHRGLASDTQYF.

The chain joins TRBV29-1 to TRBJ2-7, with 9 nucleotides matching TRBD1. Germline V lookup: CDR1 SQVTM, CDR2 ANQGSEA. The CDR3 covers 13 residues. V lost 7 bases and J lost 0; bases outside the gene matches: 4. The CDR3 DNA sequence: TGCAGCGCCGGACAGGGGCCCTCCTACGAGCAGTACTTC. It yields the protein CSAGQGPSYEQYF.

This clone is a singleton in its sample. The chain uses TRBV6-5 and TRBJ1-1, with D maybe TRBD1 (5 bases). CDR1 and CDR2 from the germline V gene are MNHEY and SVGAGI. The CDR3 runs to 12 residues. The germline V and J ends were trimmed by 6 bases and 7 bases, with 12 bases remaining between them. The CDR3 protein is CASSWTGGEAFF. The CDR3 coding sequence is TGTGCCAGCAGCTGGACGGGGGGTGAAGCTTTCTTT.

The chain joins TRBV27 to TRBJ1-1, with a tentative D call TRBD1 (5 bases). The CDR3 is 14 residues long. Looked up from germline, CDR1 is MNHEY and CDR2 is SMNVEV (reference sequence). Trimming pared 2 bases from V and 2 bases from J, leaving 9 bases between. CDR3 coding DNA: TGTGCCAGCAGTTTACGGGGGGACAACACTGAAGCTTTCTTT. It yields the protein CASSLRGDNTEAFF.

This chain joins TRBV5-6 and TRBJ1-1; unclear D gene. The CDR3 is 13 residues long. V lost 3 bases, J lost 1 base, and 7 bases lay in between. Germline V CDR1 and CDR2: SGHDT, YYEEEE. The CDR3 region is CASSWGANTEAFF. The CDR3 bases are TGTGCCAGCAGCTGGGGAGCGAACACTGAAGCTTTCTTT.

The chain is built from TRBV3-1 (or the pseudogene TRBV3-2) and TRBJ2-5, with 11 bases lining up with TRBD2. Trimming took 2 bases from V and 4 from J; bases not matched to a gene: 3. This CDR3 is 15 amino acids long. CDR1 LGHDT and CDR2 YNNKEL come from the germline V gene (reference sequence). CDR3 sequence (DNA): TGTGCCAGCAGCCAACGTAGCGGGGGGGGAGAGACCCAGTACTTC. Translating it yields CASSQRSGGGETQYF.

The V call is TRBV20-1, the J call TRBJ1-3; D is unclear. Germline V lookup: CDR1 DFQATT, CDR2 SNEGSKA (reference sequence). CDR3 size: 14 residues. The germline V and J ends were trimmed by 3 bases and 2 bases, with 11 bases remaining between them. The CDR3 DNA sequence: TGCAGTGCTAGTGCGGGGAACGCTGGAAACACCATATATTTT. Its protein is CSASAGNAGNTIYF.

About this clone itself: At one boundary the junction diverges from the germline segment, which might be a read error. The chain couples TRBV7-2 to TRBJ2-4; 10 bases match TRBD2. In germline, CDR1 is SGHTA, CDR2 FQGNSA. The CDR3 is made up of 15 amino acids. In DNA, the CDR3 is TGTGCCAGCAGCTTAGGGTTTGGTAGTAGCGGGAGGAGGCACTTC. Protein sequence: CASSLGFGSSGRRHF.

V and J are TRBV7-9 and TRBJ1-4, with D maybe TRBD1 (6 bases). Germline-derived CDR1 and CDR2 are SEHNR and FQNEAQ (reference sequence). With 3 bases removed from V and 5 bases from J, the gap between germline ends came to 10 bases. This CDR3 is built from 14 residues. The CDR3 nucleotides read TGTGCCAGCAGCTTTGGGCAGGGGAATGAAAAACTGTTTTTT. It is translated as CASSFGQGNEKLFF.

The chain is built from TRBV3-1 (or the pseudogene TRBV3-2) and TRBJ1-3; TRBD1 might be the D (5 bases). The ends were cut back, 6 bases at V and 0 bases at J, with 9 bases in the middle. Germline V lookup: CDR1 LGHDT, CDR2 YNNKEL (reference sequence). The CDR3 covers 14 residues. CDR3 sequence reads: CASSQGGSGNTIYF. The CDR3 DNA sequence: TGTGCCAGCAGTCAGGGCGGCTCTGGAAACACCATATATTTT.

This chain connects TRBV5-1 to TRBJ2-1, with 7 bases that match TRBD2. The V and J ends lost 9 bases and 6 bases, in that order; junction bases with no gene match: 9. Germline V gene sequence: CDR1 SGHRS, CDR2 YFSETQ. The CDR3 runs 13 residues. The CDR3 protein is CATGSGTTNEQFF. The CDR3 coding sequence is TGCGCCACGGGGAGCGGGACGACCAATGAGCAGTTCTTC.

This chain links TRBV4-3 with TRBJ1-4, with 10 bases that match TRBD1. J lost 0 bases, V lost 0 bases, and 1 base had no gene match. Looked up from germline, CDR1 is LGHNA and CDR2 is YSLEER. This CDR3 contains 17 residues. CDR3 bases: TGCGCCAGCAGCCAAGACGGGACAGGGGCAACTAATGAAAAACTGTTTTTT. The encoded protein is CASSQDGTGATNEKLFF.

The chain couples TRBV6-2 or TRBV6-3 to TRBJ2-1, with a weak D call TRBD1 (6 bases). The CDR3 runs to 16 residues. The germline CDR1 and CDR2 sequences are MNHEY and SVGEGT. The ends were cut back, 5 bases at V and 5 bases at J, with 19 bases in the middle. The CDR3 here is CASSPLGAGVDNEQFF. The DNA of the CDR3 is TGTGCCAGCAGTCCCCTGGGGGCAGGTGTTGACAATGAGCAGTTCTTC.

CDR3 nucleotide sequence: TGTGCCAGTAGTACCTCGGGACAGTACAAAAACATTCAGTACTTC. This sequence encodes CASSTSGQYKNIQYF. The chain employs TRBV19 and TRBJ2-4; 7 bases are shared with TRBD1. CDR3 length: 15 residues. The germline V gene encodes CDR1 LNHDA and CDR2 SQIVND (reference sequence). Trimming at V came to 4 bases and at J to 3 bases, leaving 6 bases not matched to a gene.

Only a few counts were recorded for this clone. The chain is built from TRBV6-6 and TRBJ2-7; tentative D call: TRBD1 (5 bases). CDR3 length equals 13 residues. The V and J ends lost 6 bases and 6 bases respectively, with 15 bases between them. Per germline, CDR1 MNHNY and CDR2 SVGAGI (reference sequence). The CDR3, as DNA: TGTGCCAGCAGGGGCAGGGAATTCGGCGAGCAGTACTTC. Amino acids: CASRGREFGEQYF.

The gene calls are TRBV27 and TRBJ1-1; D remains unclear. Germline CDR1 MNHEY, CDR2 SMNVEV (reference sequence). The CDR3 has 13 amino acids. Trimming stripped 7 bases from V and 0 bases from J, with 9 bases between. DNA for the CDR3: TGTGCCAGCAAAGGCAGGTTGAACACTGAAGCTTTCTTT. Translating gives CASKGRLNTEAFF.

The rearrangement uses TRBV18 and TRBJ2-1, with 7 bases that match TRBD2. The J segment lost 7 bases and the V segment lost 5 bases, leaving 11 bases of the junction unmatched. Germline-derived CDR1 and CDR2 are KGHSH and LQKENI. This CDR3 is 15 amino acids long. The CDR3 nucleotides are TGTGCCAGCTCAGCTAGCGGCCCTGTGGTAAATGAGCAGTTCTTC. The encoded protein is CASSASGPVVNEQFF.

The genes are TRBV4-2 and TRBJ2-1, with 13 bases identical to TRBD2. Germline V gene sequence: CDR1 LGHNA, CDR2 YNFKEQ. After removal of 5 bases from V and 5 bases from J, the junction contained 3 bases not matched to a gene. The CDR3 contains 15 residues. DNA of the CDR3: TGTGCCAGCAGCTCCGGGACTAGCGGGGACAATGAGCAGTTCTTC. Residues: CASSSGTSGDNEQFF.

The chain recombines TRBV19 with TRBJ1-1, with TRBD1 matching 11 bases. There are 14 residues in the CDR3. Looked up from germline, CDR1 is LNHDA and CDR2 is SQIVND (reference sequence). With 5 bases clipped from V and 5 bases from J, the junction kept 4 bases outside the gene matches. CDR3 nucleotides: TGTGCCAGTAGTTTCGGGACAGGGGGGACTGAAGCTTTCTTT. This encodes CASSFGTGGTEAFF.